What follows describes a single TCR beta chain. This sample was taken from a study of blood T cell repertoires in COVID-19. Authors' analysis steps: From reference gene primer amplification, estimates of nucleated cell counts were derived. Profiled with immunoSEQ multiplex PCR; TCRdb holds only in-frame clones, not every one. The V and J calls and clone size are taken from that table; D and trimming were inferred from the DNA. This table has around 140,000 clones, 75% to 90% appearing once. CDR3 size: 16 residues. Germline CDR1 is MNHEY and CDR2 is SVGEGT. The V gene end was trimmed by 2 bases and the J gene end by 0 bases; junction bases not matched to a gene: 4.

Sequenced input: peripheral blood. The sequence derives from a man aged 55 to 70 with COVID-19, enrolled during active disease. The chain employs TRBV6-2 or TRBV6-3 and TRBJ2-3; 8 nucleotides match TRBD1. DNA of the CDR3: TGTGCCAGCAGTTACATCGGGACAGGCAGCACAGATACGCAGTATTTT. This gives the protein CASSYIGTGSTDTQYF.